This entry is about one T cell receptor beta chain. The entry originates in a study of blood T cells in healthy people across ages. Germline CDR1 DFQATT, CDR2 SNEGSKA (reference sequence). V was cut by 2 bases and J by 3 bases, with 7 bases left in between. This CDR3 comprises 12 residues. Primers used in a second PCR of roughly 6 to 11 cycles were a sample-barcoded 5' primer and a J-beta primer mix. Sequencing of every sample gave 3 million or more CDR3-containing paired-end reads. One entry per CDR3 protein results from TCRdb running MiXCR on the 5' RACE reads. Of about 770,000 distinct CDR3 sequences in the sample, 44% were seen once.

This TCR derives from a man between 60 and 75 years old in good health. The specimen was blood. This sequence joins TRBV20-1 and TRBJ2-5; D not certain. In DNA form, the CDR3 reads TGCAGTGCTAGATTTAGGGAAGAGACCCAGTACTTC. This gives the protein CSARFREETQYF.